This T cell receptor (beta chain) was identified during a study of blood T cell repertoires in COVID-19. Sequenced by immunoSEQ multiplex PCR; TCRdb stores in-frame clones only, minus some. The sample yields more than 200,000 clones, about 85% seen once. This CDR3 region has 15 residues. V dropped 0 bases and J dropped 3 bases, with 12 bases sitting between them. Germline V lookup: CDR1 MNHEY, CDR2 SVGAGI. This receptor was identified in a middle-aged man with acute or convalescent COVID-19. This rearrangement joins TRBV6-5 to TRBJ2-7; D unclear. The sample comprised peripheral blood. The CDR3 DNA sequence: TGTGCCAGCAGTTACTCGCGAGAAAGTCGCTACGAGCAGTACTTC. Its translation: CASSYSRESRYEQYF.